These 2 T cell receptor beta chains originate from one sample sequenced in a study of PD-L1 blockade in urothelial cancer. Here immunoSEQ multiplex PCR was the method, and the copy in TCRdb shows in-frame clones only, minus some. The sample holds around 47,000 clones; 82% are singletons and the top ten take over 10%. As for time point: peripheral blood 6 weeks after treatment start. The source was PBMCs, collected around atezolizumab (anti-PD-L1) treatment. The origin of the receptors is a man in his sixties with urothelial cancer.

This clone was found once. The rearrangement links TRBV6-1 to TRBJ1-5; D perhaps matches TRBD1 (6 bases). This CDR3 comprises 17 residues. Germline V CDR1 and CDR2: MNHNS, SASEGT. Trimming took off 0 bases at V and 2 bases at J, with 14 bases between the two ends. The CDR3 DNA follows: TGTGCCAGCAGTGAAGCGGCGGGGGCGCGCGGCAATCAGCCCCAGCATTTT. Translated: CASSEAAGARGNQPQHF.

J is TRBJ2-7 and V is TRBV25-1, with D possibly matching TRBD2 (5 bases). The V end lost 6 bases, the J end lost 7 bases, and 19 bases lay between the germline ends. The CDR3 length is 14 residues. Germline CDR1 MGHDK, CDR2 SYGVNS. The CDR3 bases are TGTGCCAGCAGCCGCGGCCCGGGATTGTGGGAGCAGTACTTC. Residues: CASSRGPGLWEQYF.